This T cell receptor beta chain was captured by sequencing in a study of blood T cell repertoires in COVID-19. Study-level information: Samples of COVID-19 (acute and convalescent) were obtained from the United States, Italy and Spain. Sources were T cells, B-cell-depleted T cells, or PBMCs; the material itself was cDNA or gDNA.

As processed by the authors: Estimation of nucleated cell counts was performed using reference gene primer amplification. TCRdb keeps only in-frame clones here, not all; method: immunoSEQ multiplex PCR. V and J calls and clone size are given by that table; D and trimming were obtained from the DNA. The sample holds some 96,000 clones; roughly nine tenths are singletons and the top ten take 1.7%. V was clipped by 5 bases and J by 3 bases, with 17 bases between them. CDR1 is SGHVS, CDR2 FQNEAQ, per germline. This CDR3 spans 16 amino acids. The chain recombines TRBV7-8 with TRBJ2-1; D might be TRBD2 (6 bases). Sequencing input: peripheral blood. The receptor was isolated from a man in his sixties with acute or convalescent COVID-19. CDR3 residues: CASSVRRTTYYNEQFF. The CDR3 DNA is TGTGCCAGCAGCGTTAGACGGACTACATACTACAATGAGCAGTTCTTC.